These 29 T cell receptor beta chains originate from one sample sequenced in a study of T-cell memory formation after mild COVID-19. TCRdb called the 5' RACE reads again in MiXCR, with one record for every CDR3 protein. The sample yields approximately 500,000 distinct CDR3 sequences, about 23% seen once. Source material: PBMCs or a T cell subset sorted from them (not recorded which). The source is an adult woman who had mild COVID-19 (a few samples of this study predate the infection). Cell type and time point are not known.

In DNA form, the CDR3 reads TGCGCCAGCAGCCAAAATCCGGGACGGACAAACAATCAGCCCCAGCATTTT. It translates to CASSQNPGRTNNQPQHF. The chain employs TRBV4-1 and TRBJ1-5, with a tentative D call TRBD1 (5 bases). This CDR3 has 17 residues. In germline, CDR1 is MGHRA, CDR2 YSYEKL. Trimming left V 2 bases short and J 3 bases short, with 17 bases between.

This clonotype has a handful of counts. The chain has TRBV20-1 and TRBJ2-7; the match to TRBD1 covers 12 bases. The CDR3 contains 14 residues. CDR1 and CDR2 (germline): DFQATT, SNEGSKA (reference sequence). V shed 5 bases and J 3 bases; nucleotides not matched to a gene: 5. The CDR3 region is CSAWRDRGLYEQYF. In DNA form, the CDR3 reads TGCAGTGCTTGGCGGGACAGGGGGCTCTACGAGCAGTACTTC.

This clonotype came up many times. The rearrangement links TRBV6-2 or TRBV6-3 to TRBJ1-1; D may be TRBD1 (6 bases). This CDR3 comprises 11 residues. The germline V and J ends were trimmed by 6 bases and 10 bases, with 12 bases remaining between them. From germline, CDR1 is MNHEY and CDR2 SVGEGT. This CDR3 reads CASRLGQGAFF. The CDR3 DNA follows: TGTGCCAGCAGATTGGGACAAGGAGCTTTCTTT.

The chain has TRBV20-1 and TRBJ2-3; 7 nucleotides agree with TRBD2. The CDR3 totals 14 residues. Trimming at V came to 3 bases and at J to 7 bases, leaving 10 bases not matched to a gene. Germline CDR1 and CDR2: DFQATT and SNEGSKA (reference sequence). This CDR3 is CSASNPSGGNTQYF. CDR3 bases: TGCAGTGCTAGTAACCCCTCGGGAGGTAATACGCAGTATTTT.

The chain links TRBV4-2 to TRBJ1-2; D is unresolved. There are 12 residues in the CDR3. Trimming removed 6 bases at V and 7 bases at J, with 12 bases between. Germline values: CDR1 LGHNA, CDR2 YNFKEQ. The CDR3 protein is CASSYREGGYTF. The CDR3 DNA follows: TGTGCCAGCAGTTATAGGGAGGGTGGCTACACCTTC.

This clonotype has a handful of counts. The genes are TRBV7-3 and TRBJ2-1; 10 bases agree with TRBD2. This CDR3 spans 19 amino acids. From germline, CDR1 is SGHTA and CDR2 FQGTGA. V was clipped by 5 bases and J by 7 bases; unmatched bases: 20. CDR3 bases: TGTGCCAGCAGCCCCTACCCCCCCGGGACTAGCGTGTCGGGAAATGAGCAGTTCTTC. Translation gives CASSPYPPGTSVSGNEQFF.

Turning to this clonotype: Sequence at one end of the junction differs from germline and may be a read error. The DNA of the CDR3 is TGTGCCAGCAGCCTAGCGGGAGAGGTCTACGAGCAGTACTTC. Amino acids: CASSLAGEVYEQYF. The rearrangement uses TRBV7-2 and TRBJ2-7, with 10 bases lining up with TRBD2. This CDR3 is 14 amino acids long. Germline V CDR1 and CDR2: SGHTA, FQGNSA.

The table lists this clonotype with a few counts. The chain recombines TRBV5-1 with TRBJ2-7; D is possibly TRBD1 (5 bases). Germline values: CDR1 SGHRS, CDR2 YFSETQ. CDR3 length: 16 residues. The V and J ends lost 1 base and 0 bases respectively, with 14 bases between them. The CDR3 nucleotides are TGCGCCAGCAGCTTGTCGTTCGACAGATCCTCCTACGAGCAGTACTTC. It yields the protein CASSLSFDRSSYEQYF.

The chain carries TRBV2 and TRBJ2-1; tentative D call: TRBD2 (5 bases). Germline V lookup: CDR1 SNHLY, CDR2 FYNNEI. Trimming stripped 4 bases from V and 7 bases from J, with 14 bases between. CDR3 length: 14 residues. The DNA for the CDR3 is TGTGCCAGCAGTGTTGGCGGGCCCCCGAATGAGCAGTTCTTC. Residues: CASSVGGPPNEQFF.

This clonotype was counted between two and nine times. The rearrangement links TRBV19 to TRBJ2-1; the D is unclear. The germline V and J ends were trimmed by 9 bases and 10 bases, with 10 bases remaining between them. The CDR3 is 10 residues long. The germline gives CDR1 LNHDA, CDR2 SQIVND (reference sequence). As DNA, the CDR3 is TGTGCCAGCTGGGGTGGGGAGCAGTTCTTC. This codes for CASWGGEQFF. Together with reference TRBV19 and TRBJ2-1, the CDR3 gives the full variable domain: DGGITQSPKYLFRKEGQNVTLSCEQNLNHDAMYWYRQDPGQGLRLIYYSQIVNDFQKGDIAEGYSVSREKKESFPLTVTSAQKNPTAFYLCASWGGEQFFGPGTRLTVL.

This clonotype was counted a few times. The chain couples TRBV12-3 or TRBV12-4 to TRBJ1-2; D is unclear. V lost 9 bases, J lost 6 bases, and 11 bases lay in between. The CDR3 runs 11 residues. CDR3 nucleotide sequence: TGTGCCAGTACGGACGGACATGGCTACACCTTC. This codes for CASTDGHGYTF.

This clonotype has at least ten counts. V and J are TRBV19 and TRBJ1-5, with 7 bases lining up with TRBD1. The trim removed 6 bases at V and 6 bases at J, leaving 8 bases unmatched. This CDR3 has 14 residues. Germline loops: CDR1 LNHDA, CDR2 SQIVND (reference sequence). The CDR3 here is CASSADRVTQPQHF. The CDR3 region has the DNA TGTGCCAGTAGCGCCGACAGGGTCACTCAGCCCCAGCATTTT.

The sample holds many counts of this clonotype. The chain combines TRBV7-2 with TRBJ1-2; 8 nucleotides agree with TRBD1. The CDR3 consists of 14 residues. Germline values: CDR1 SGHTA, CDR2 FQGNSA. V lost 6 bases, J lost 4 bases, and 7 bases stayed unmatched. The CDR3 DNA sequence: TGTGCCAGCAGTCAACAGGGGGGTAGCTATGGCTACACCTTC. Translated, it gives CASSQQGGSYGYTF.

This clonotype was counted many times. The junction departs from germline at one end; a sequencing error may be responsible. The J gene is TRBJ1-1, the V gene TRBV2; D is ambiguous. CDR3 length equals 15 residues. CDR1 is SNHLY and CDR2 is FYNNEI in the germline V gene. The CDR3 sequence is CASRTLTDPNAEAFF. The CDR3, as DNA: TGTGCCAGCAGAACCCTGACGGACCCGAACGCTGAAGCTTTCTTT.

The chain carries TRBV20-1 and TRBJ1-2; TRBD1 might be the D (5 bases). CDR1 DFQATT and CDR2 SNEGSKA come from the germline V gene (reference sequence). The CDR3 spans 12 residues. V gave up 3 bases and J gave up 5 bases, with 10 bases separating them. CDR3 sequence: CSASTPGYGYTF. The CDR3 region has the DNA TGCAGTGCTAGTACCCCAGGGTATGGCTACACCTTC.

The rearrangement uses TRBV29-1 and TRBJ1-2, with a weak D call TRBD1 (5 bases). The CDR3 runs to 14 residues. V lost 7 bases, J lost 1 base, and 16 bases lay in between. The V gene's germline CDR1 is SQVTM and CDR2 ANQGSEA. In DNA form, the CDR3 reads TGCAGCGCAAAGGGGCAGGAGCATAACTATGGCTACACCTTC. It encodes CSAKGQEHNYGYTF.

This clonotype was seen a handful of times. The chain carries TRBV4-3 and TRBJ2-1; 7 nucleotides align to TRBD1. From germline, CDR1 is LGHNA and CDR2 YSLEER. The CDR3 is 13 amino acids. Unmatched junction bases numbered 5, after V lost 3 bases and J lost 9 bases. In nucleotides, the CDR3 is TGCGCCAGCAGCCACGGTACAGGGGCTGAGCAGTTCTTC. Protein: CASSHGTGAEQFF.

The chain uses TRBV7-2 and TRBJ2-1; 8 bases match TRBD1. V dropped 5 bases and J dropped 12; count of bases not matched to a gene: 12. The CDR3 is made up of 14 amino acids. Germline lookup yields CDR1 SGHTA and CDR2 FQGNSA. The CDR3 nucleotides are TGTGCCAGCAGCCCTAGTCCCGGGACAGGATGGCAGTTCTTC. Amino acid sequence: CASSPSPGTGWQFF.

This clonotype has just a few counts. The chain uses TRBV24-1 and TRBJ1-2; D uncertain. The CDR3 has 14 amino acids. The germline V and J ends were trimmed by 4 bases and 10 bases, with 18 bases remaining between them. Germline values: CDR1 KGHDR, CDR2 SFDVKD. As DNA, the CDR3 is TGTGCCACCAGTGAGGGCACGGCTTACCAGCACTACACCTTC. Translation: CATSEGTAYQHYTF.

The CDR3 DNA follows: TGCAGCGTTGATGGGGGACAGTGGGCTAGCTCCTACGAGCAGTACTTC. Protein: CSVDGGQWASSYEQYF. The chain has TRBV29-1 and TRBJ2-7, with 7 bases fitting TRBD1. Germline CDR1 is SQVTM and CDR2 is ANQGSEA. The CDR3 is made up of 16 amino acids. The J segment lost 0 bases and the V segment lost 3 bases, leaving 11 bases of the junction unmatched.

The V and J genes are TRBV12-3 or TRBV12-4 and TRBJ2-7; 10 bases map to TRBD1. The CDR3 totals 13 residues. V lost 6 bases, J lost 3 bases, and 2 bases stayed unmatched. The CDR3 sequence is CASRRTGGYEQYF. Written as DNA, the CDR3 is TGTGCCAGCAGACGGACAGGGGGCTACGAGCAGTACTTC.

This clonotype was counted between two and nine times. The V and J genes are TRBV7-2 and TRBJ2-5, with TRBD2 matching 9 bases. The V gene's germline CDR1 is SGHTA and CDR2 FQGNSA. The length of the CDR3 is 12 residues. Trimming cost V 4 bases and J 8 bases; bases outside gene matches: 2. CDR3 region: CASSWREGTQYF. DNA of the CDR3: TGTGCCAGCAGCTGGCGGGAGGGAACCCAGTACTTC.

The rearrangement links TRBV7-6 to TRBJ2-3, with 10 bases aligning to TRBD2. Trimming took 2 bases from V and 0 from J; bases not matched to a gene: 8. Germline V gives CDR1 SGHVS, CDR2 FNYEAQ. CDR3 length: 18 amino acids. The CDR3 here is CASSLSQSSGGSTDTQYF. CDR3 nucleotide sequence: TGTGCCAGCAGCTTATCCCAATCTAGCGGGGGAAGCACAGATACGCAGTATTTT.

For the CDR3, the DNA is TGTGCCACCAGTGACTCTTACGAGGCGGGGTCACCCCTCCACTTT. Translating gives CATSDSYEAGSPLHF. The gene calls are TRBV24-1 and TRBJ1-6; D remains unclear. This CDR3 is 15 amino acids long. CDR1 and CDR2 from the germline V gene are KGHDR and SFDVKD. V lost 4 bases and J 10 bases, leaving 16 bases between the germline ends.

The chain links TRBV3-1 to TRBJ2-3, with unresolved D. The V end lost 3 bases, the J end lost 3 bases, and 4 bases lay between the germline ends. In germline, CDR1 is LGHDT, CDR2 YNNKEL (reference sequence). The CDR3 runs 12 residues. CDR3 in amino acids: CASSHWTDTQYF. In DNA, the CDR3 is TGTGCCAGCAGCCACTGGACAGATACGCAGTATTTT.

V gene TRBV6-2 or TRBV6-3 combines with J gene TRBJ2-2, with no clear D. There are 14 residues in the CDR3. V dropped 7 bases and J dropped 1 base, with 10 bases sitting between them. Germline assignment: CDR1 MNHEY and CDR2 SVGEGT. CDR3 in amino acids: CASTTTVNTGELFF. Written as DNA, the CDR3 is TGTGCCAGCACCACAACAGTGAACACCGGGGAGCTGTTTTTT.

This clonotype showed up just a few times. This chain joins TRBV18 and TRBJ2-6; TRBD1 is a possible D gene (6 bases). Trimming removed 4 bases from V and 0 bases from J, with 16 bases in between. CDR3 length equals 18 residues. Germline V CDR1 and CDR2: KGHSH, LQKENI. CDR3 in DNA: TGTGCCAGCTCACTTAGGACAGAGCAGACCTCTGGGGCCAACGTCCTGACTTTC. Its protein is CASSLRTEQTSGANVLTF.

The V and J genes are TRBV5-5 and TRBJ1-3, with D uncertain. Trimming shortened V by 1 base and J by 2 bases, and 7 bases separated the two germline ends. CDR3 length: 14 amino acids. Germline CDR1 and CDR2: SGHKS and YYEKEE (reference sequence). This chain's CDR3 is CASSLQMTGNTIYF. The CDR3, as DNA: TGTGCCAGCAGCTTGCAGATGACTGGAAACACCATATATTTT.

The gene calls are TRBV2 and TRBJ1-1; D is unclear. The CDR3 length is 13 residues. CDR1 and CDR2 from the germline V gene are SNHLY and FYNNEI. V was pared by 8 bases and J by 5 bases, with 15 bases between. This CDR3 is CASLPPGRTEAFF. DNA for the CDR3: TGTGCCAGCCTCCCCCCCGGGCGGACTGAAGCTTTCTTT. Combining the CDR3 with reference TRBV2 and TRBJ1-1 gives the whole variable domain EPEVTQTPSHQVTQMGQEVILRCVPISNHLYFYWYRQILGQKVEFLVSFYNNEISEKSEIFDDQFSVERPDGSNFTLKIRSTKLEDSAMYFCASLPPGRTEAFFGQGTRLTVV.